The 18 T cell receptor beta chains presented below share a single source sample, sequenced in a study of CD8 T cells in ankylosing spondylitis (TCRdb year 2017). Library method: 5' RACE. Sequencing was performed on an Illumina HiSeq 2500. The public reads were reprocessed in TCRdb via fastp at Q25 and MiXCR, keeping in-frame beta chains. CDR3 protein sequences are deduplicated, and each keeps its most common genes and DNA. The sample table holds hundreds of thousands of distinct CDR3 sequences, of which 12% were seen once. The ten largest clones add up to under 0.6% of the sample. What the authors observed across the whole study: A TCR beta motif of eight highly homologous amino acid variants appeared characteristic of blood from ankylosing spondylitis patients.

The antigens for these receptors are not known. Input material: blood, either unsorted or a sorted T cell fraction (not recorded which). The receptor set was obtained from a male donor with ankylosing spondylitis.

The chain recombines TRBV25-1 with TRBJ2-5, with TRBD1 matching 8 bases. The CDR3 runs 15 residues. V lost 3 bases, J lost 5 bases, and 8 bases stayed unmatched. From germline, CDR1 is MGHDK and CDR2 SYGVNS. Here the CDR3 DNA reads TGTGCCAGCAGTGACGCCGGGACAGGAGGGGAGACCCAGTACTTC. It specifies CASSDAGTGGETQYF.

This clonotype showed up just a few times. The gene calls are TRBV20-1 and TRBJ2-3, with 8 bases matching TRBD2. V lost 2 bases, J lost 2 bases, and 12 bases stayed unmatched. The germline CDR1 and CDR2 sequences are DFQATT and SNEGSKA (reference sequence). The CDR3 consists of 17 residues. The CDR3 coding sequence is TGCAGTGCTAGAAGATTAGTAAGCGGGGGAACCACAGATACGCAGTATTTT. This translates into CSARRLVSGGTTDTQYF.

This clonotype has a handful of counts. The chain uses TRBV20-1 and TRBJ1-5; D gene unclear. This CDR3 comprises 13 residues. V lost 3 bases and J 0 bases, leaving 6 bases between the germline ends. Germline CDR1 DFQATT, CDR2 SNEGSKA (reference sequence). The CDR3 nucleotides are TGCAGTGCTAGTGCGTCTAGCAATCAGCCCCAGCATTTT. It translates to CSASASSNQPQHF.

The V and J genes are TRBV7-3 and TRBJ2-1, with 8 nucleotides matching TRBD1. CDR3 length: 15 residues. V was clipped by 3 bases and J by 6 bases; unmatched bases: 7. Germline V lookup: CDR1 SGHTA, CDR2 FQGTGA. In nucleotides, the CDR3 is TGTGCCAGCAGCTTCTCAGGGGGCCACCCCAATGAGCAGTTCTTC. Its protein product is CASSFSGGHPNEQFF.

V is TRBV6-5 and J is TRBJ2-7, with 9 bases identical to TRBD1. Germline trimming cut 8 bases from V and 3 bases from J; bases unmatched to any gene: 5. CDR3 size: 13 residues. Per germline, CDR1 MNHEY and CDR2 SVGAGI. CDR3 in DNA: TGTGCCAGCCGGACAGGGGCCAACTACGAGCAGTACTTC. Amino acid sequence: CASRTGANYEQYF.

This rearrangement joins TRBV10-3 to TRBJ1-1; 9 nucleotides line up with TRBD1. The CDR3 loop spans 14 amino acids. The germline V gene encodes CDR1 ENHRY and CDR2 SYGVKD. Germline trimming cut 6 bases from V and 3 bases from J; bases unmatched to any gene: 5. CDR3 loop: CAIREQGAHTEAFF. The CDR3, as DNA: TGTGCCATCAGAGAACAGGGGGCCCACACTGAAGCTTTCTTT.

This clonotype was recorded many times. The chain couples TRBV5-5 to TRBJ1-2; D uncertain. The CDR3 is 13 amino acids. Per the germline V gene, CDR1 is SGHKS and CDR2 is YYEKEE (reference sequence). The V and J ends lost 4 bases and 8 bases respectively, with 15 bases between them. The DNA for the CDR3 is TGTGCCAGCAGCCCGAGTCCGAAGGGAGGCTACACCTTC. It encodes CASSPSPKGGYTF.

This rearrangement joins TRBV7-2 to TRBJ2-1; 9 bases fit TRBD2. Germline CDR1 and CDR2: SGHTA and FQGNSA. CDR3 length equals 15 residues. V shed 5 bases, J shed 7 bases, and the junction held 9 bases outside the gene matches. CDR3 DNA: TGTGCCAGCAGCATTAGCGGGGGCACTGGAAATGAGCAGTTCTTC. This codes for CASSISGGTGNEQFF.

J is TRBJ1-6 and V is TRBV7-2; D possibly corresponds to TRBD1 (6 bases). The CDR3 loop spans 15 amino acids. Germline values: CDR1 SGHTA, CDR2 FQGNSA. V was clipped by 3 bases and J by 5 bases, with 11 bases between them. The DNA of the CDR3 is TGTGCCAGCAGCTTTAAAGGGGGACATAATTCACCCCTCCACTTT. Encoded protein: CASSFKGGHNSPLHF. Supplemented by reference TRBV7-2 and TRBJ1-6, the full variable domain reads GAGVSQSPSNKVTEKGKDVELRCDPISGHTALYWYRQSLGQGLEFLIYFQGNSAPDKSGLPSDRFSAERTGGSVSTLTIQRTQQEDSAVYLCASSFKGGHNSPLHFGNGTRLTVT.

The rearrangement links TRBV10-3 to TRBJ2-7; 8 bases match TRBD1. Germline V gives CDR1 ENHRY, CDR2 SYGVKD. V shed 2 bases, J shed 0 bases, and the junction held 6 bases outside the gene matches. The CDR3 totals 16 residues. CDR3 in DNA: TGTGCCATCAGTGAGAGGAGGGACAGGTTCTCCTACGAGCAGTACTTC. This translates into CAISERRDRFSYEQYF.

This clonotype has a handful of counts. As DNA, the CDR3 is TGTGCCAGCAGTACAGGGGGGCAACTGTTTTTT. Translating it yields CASSTGGQLFF. The V call is TRBV6-6, the J call TRBJ1-4, with 8 bases matching TRBD1. The germline gives CDR1 MNHNY, CDR2 SVGAGI (reference sequence). The trim removed 5 bases at V and 12 bases at J, leaving 2 bases unmatched. The CDR3 totals 11 residues.

This clonotype was observed many times. The rearrangement uses TRBV4-3 and TRBJ2-1; 8 bases match TRBD2. Per the germline V gene, CDR1 is LGHNA and CDR2 is YSLEER. This CDR3 has 15 residues. Trimming cost V 4 bases and J 5 bases; bases outside gene matches: 7. Here the CDR3 reads CASSPGRAGDNEQFF. In DNA, the CDR3 is TGCGCCAGCAGCCCCGGGAGGGCCGGGGACAATGAGCAGTTCTTC.

This clonotype was detected a few times. This sequence joins TRBV7-8 and TRBJ1-3; D is perhaps TRBD1 (6 bases). The CDR3 is 17 residues long. Between the trimmed V and J ends, which lost 4 bases and 0 bases, there was a span of 16 bases. Germline V lookup: CDR1 SGHVS, CDR2 FQNEAQ. The CDR3 loop reads CASSSSHRAYSGNTIYF. CDR3 bases: TGTGCCAGCAGCTCATCCCACAGGGCCTACTCTGGAAACACCATATATTTT.

There are a few counts of this clonotype. The V and J genes are TRBV6-4 and TRBJ2-6; D uncertain. Germline-derived CDR1 and CDR2 are MRHNA and SNTAGT. CDR3 size: 17 residues. V lost 6 bases and J 1 base, leaving 16 bases between the germline ends. The CDR3 coding sequence is TGTGCCAGCAGGTCTCGGGTCACAACGTCTGGGGCCAACGTCCTGACTTTC. It specifies CASRSRVTTSGANVLTF.

This clonotype has a handful of counts. This chain connects TRBV30 to TRBJ2-7, with D possibly being TRBD1 or TRBD2 (5 bases each). The V and J ends lost 1 base and 0 bases respectively, with 19 bases between them. Germline CDR1 is GTSNPN and CDR2 is SVGIG (reference sequence). This CDR3 is 17 amino acids long. The chain's CDR3 is CAWSDRGGQAFSYEQYF. The CDR3 region has the DNA TGTGCCTGGAGTGACCGGGGCGGGCAGGCGTTCTCCTACGAGCAGTACTTC.

The chain is built from TRBV20-1 and TRBJ1-1; D may be TRBD1 (5 bases). V lost 0 bases to trimming and J lost 12 bases, with 14 bases between them. From germline, CDR1 is DFQATT and CDR2 SNEGSKA (reference sequence). The CDR3 runs to 12 residues. CDR3 DNA: TGCAGTGCTAGAGATCTGGGGCCCCCCCCTTTCTTT. Its translation is CSARDLGPPPFF.

The genes are TRBV20-1 and TRBJ2-1; 7 bases align to TRBD2. CDR3 length: 15 residues. Germline V CDR1 and CDR2: DFQATT, SNEGSKA (reference sequence). V lost 1 base and J lost 6; bases outside the gene matches: 9. CDR3: CSARGRTRSLNEQFF. CDR3 sequence (DNA): TGCAGTGCTAGAGGCCGGACTAGGTCTCTCAATGAGCAGTTCTTC.

A remark on this clonotype: Possible read error: a much larger clone is one base away. The rearrangement joins TRBV10-3 to TRBJ2-1, with unresolved D. The CDR3 contains 11 residues. CDR1 and CDR2 from the germline V gene are ENHRY and SYGVKD. In DNA form, the CDR3 reads TGTGCCACCTCACCTTACAATGATCAGTTCTTC. It yields the protein CATSPYNDQFF.